The 30 T cell receptor beta chains reported below all come from one sample, sequenced in a study of blood T cell repertoires in COVID-19. Clones were sequenced by immunoSEQ multiplex PCR, and TCRdb holds only the in-frame ones, with some missing. The repertoire includes roughly 180,000 clones, over 70% of them detected once, and around 15% sits in the top ten. Sequencing used PBMCs or T cells enriched from blood (not recorded which). Receptors originate from a man in his sixties who had been exposed to COVID-19.

The chain uses TRBV6-5 and TRBJ1-3; 7 bases are a match to TRBD1. There are 16 residues in the CDR3. V lost 0 bases and J lost 0; bases outside the gene matches: 2. Germline-derived CDR1 and CDR2 are MNHEY and SVGAGI. The CDR3 DNA follows: TGTGCCAGCAGTTACTCCCCAGGGGGCTCTGGAAACACCATATATTTT. This codes for CASSYSPGGSGNTIYF.

V and J are TRBV19 and TRBJ1-5, with D tentatively TRBD1 (6 bases). Germline assignment: CDR1 LNHDA and CDR2 SQIVND (reference sequence). The CDR3 consists of 15 residues. V lost 3 bases and J lost 2, with 11 bases in between. The CDR3 sequence is CASSIRGAGNQPQHF. The CDR3, as DNA: TGTGCCAGTAGTATTCGGGGGGCTGGCAATCAGCCCCAGCATTTT.

The chain carries TRBV19 and TRBJ2-3, with 13 bases lining up with TRBD2. From germline, CDR1 is LNHDA and CDR2 SQIVND (reference sequence). Losses at the gene ends were 5 bases for V and 3 bases for J; bases not matched to a gene: 2. The CDR3 consists of 15 residues. CDR3 in amino acids: CASSVGLAGTDTQYF. The DNA of the CDR3 is TGTGCCAGTAGTGTGGGACTAGCGGGAACAGATACGCAGTATTTT.

The rearrangement links TRBV24-1 to TRBJ2-1, with TRBD2 matching 7 bases. Germline loops: CDR1 KGHDR, CDR2 SFDVKD. V was clipped by 1 base and J by 6 bases; unmatched bases: 11. The CDR3 consists of 17 residues. DNA for the CDR3: TGTGCCACCAGTGATTTCCCCCCAGCGGGAATAGGCAATGAGCAGTTCTTC. Residues: CATSDFPPAGIGNEQFF.

This chain connects TRBV9 to TRBJ1-3; D is perhaps TRBD1 (6 bases). The V end was cut by 2 bases, the J end by 4 bases, with 22 bases between. The germline CDR1 and CDR2 sequences are SGDLS and YYNGEE. The CDR3 consists of 18 residues. As DNA, the CDR3 is TGTGCCAGCAGCGTGAGTCAGAAGGACAGTAGGGGCGGAAACACCATATATTTT. Translating it yields CASSVSQKDSRGGNTIYF.

The count of this clone is one. The V call is TRBV28, the J call TRBJ1-2; perhaps TRBD1 as D (6 bases). CDR1 and CDR2 (germline): MDHEN, SYDVKM. The CDR3 contains 14 residues. The V and J ends lost 5 bases and 8 bases respectively, with 18 bases between them. DNA of the CDR3: TGTGCCAGCAGTACAACATCAGGGGCGTGGGGCTACACCTTC. Residues: CASSTTSGAWGYTF.

This chain uses TRBV5-1 with TRBJ1-1; 10 nucleotides match TRBD1. In germline, CDR1 is SGHRS, CDR2 YFSETQ. V gave up 4 bases and J gave up 4 bases; unmatched junction bases: 10. The CDR3 totals 16 residues. CDR3 amino acids: CASSPGQGNSATEAFF. CDR3 DNA sequence: TGCGCCAGCAGCCCGGGACAGGGGAATAGTGCCACTGAAGCTTTCTTT.

The chain has TRBV5-4 and TRBJ2-3; 7 bases agree with TRBD2. Per germline, CDR1 SGHNT and CDR2 YYREEE (reference sequence). This CDR3 contains 15 residues. Trimming cost V 4 bases and J 4 bases; bases outside gene matches: 9. The CDR3 DNA follows: TGTGCCAGCAGCCGTGGGGGGGGAGCCGCAGATACGCAGTATTTT. This gives the protein CASSRGGGAADTQYF.

This sequence joins TRBV6-1 and TRBJ2-2; D not certain. Per the germline V gene, CDR1 is MNHNS and CDR2 is SASEGT. The CDR3 has 17 residues. V was shortened by 4 bases and J by 6 bases, with 21 bases between the two germline ends. The CDR3 nucleotides are TGTGCCAGCAGTGCTCCGCAGGTCCCCCTTCCCTCCGGGGAGCTGTTTTTT. Translation gives CASSAPQVPLPSGELFF.

The V and J genes are TRBV12-5 and TRBJ2-7; TRBD2 matches 7 bases. CDR3 length: 16 amino acids. CDR1 is LGHNT, CDR2 FRNRAP, per germline. V was clipped by 9 bases and J by 0 bases; unmatched bases: 14. The CDR3: CARVARGRVSSYEQYF. The CDR3 nucleotides read TGTGCTAGAGTGGCCCGTGGGAGGGTCAGCTCCTACGAGCAGTACTTC.

The J gene is TRBJ2-1, the V gene TRBV9, with TRBD1 as a possible D gene (6 bases). Germline CDR1 and CDR2: SGDLS and YYNGEE. The CDR3 consists of 15 residues. V was trimmed by 0 bases and J by 6 bases, leaving 13 bases between them. CDR3 DNA: TGTGCCAGCAGCGTAGGGCAGGGGCGGGTCAATGAGCAGTTCTTC. This codes for CASSVGQGRVNEQFF.

This clone was counted only a few times. V and J are TRBV2 and TRBJ1-2; D is unresolved. CDR3 length equals 11 residues. The V end lost 4 bases, the J end lost 5 bases, and 5 bases lay between the germline ends. The V gene's germline CDR1 is SNHLY and CDR2 FYNNEI. The DNA of the CDR3 is TGTGCCAGCAGTGCCCGGTATGGCTACACCTTC. This sequence encodes CASSARYGYTF. Based on the CDR3 plus reference TRBV2 and TRBJ1-2, the full variable domain is EPEVTQTPSHQVTQMGQEVILRCVPISNHLYFYWYRQILGQKVEFLVSFYNNEISEKSEIFDDQFSVERPDGSNFTLKIRSTKLEDSAMYFCASSARYGYTFGSGTRLTVV.

This clone was counted at least ten times. This chain links TRBV18 with TRBJ2-1; TRBD2 matches 8 bases. CDR3 length equals 15 residues. The trim removed 6 bases at V and 9 bases at J, leaving 13 bases unmatched. In germline, CDR1 is KGHSH, CDR2 LQKENI. CDR3 in amino acids: CASSPGLGERFEQFF. CDR3 DNA sequence: TGTGCCAGCTCTCCGGGACTAGGAGAAAGGTTTGAGCAGTTCTTC.

The V and J genes are TRBV7-7 and TRBJ2-2; 7 positions match TRBD2. This CDR3 is 15 amino acids long. V shed 0 bases, J shed 6 bases, and the junction held 4 bases outside the gene matches. Germline loops: CDR1 SSHAT, CDR2 FNYEAQ (reference sequence). CDR3 amino acids: CASSLAGGTAGELFF. The DNA for the CDR3 is TGTGCCAGCAGCTTAGCGGGGGGGACGGCCGGGGAGCTGTTTTTT.

This chain links TRBV6-5 with TRBJ2-3; TRBD1 is a possible D gene (6 bases). From germline, CDR1 is MNHEY and CDR2 SVGAGI. The CDR3 consists of 14 residues. Between the trimmed V and J ends, which lost 6 bases and 0 bases, there was a span of 10 bases. The CDR3 DNA is TGTGCCAGCAGCGTGGACAGCAGCACAGATACGCAGTATTTT. This translates into CASSVDSSTDTQYF.

This chain joins TRBV13 and TRBJ1-1, with D possibly TRBD1 on 6 matching bases. CDR1 is PRHDT and CDR2 is FYEKMQ in the germline V gene (reference sequence). The CDR3 is 14 amino acids. V gave up 6 bases and J gave up 4 bases, with 15 bases separating them. The CDR3 spells CASRRNRALTEAFF. In DNA form, the CDR3 reads TGTGCCAGCAGAAGGAACAGGGCCCTCACTGAAGCTTTCTTT.

V is TRBV11-2 and J is TRBJ2-5, with 12 bases that match TRBD2. The CDR3 has 17 amino acids. V trimming: 1 base; J trimming: 2 bases; junction bases outside the gene matches: 5. Looked up from germline, CDR1 is SGHAT and CDR2 is FQNNGV. CDR3 DNA sequence: TGTGCCAGCAGCTTAGGGGGGACTAGCGGGTCGCAAGAGACCCAGTACTTC. Encoded protein: CASSLGGTSGSQETQYF.

The gene calls are TRBV27 and TRBJ1-1; 8 bases line up with TRBD1. V shed 4 bases, J shed 11 bases, and the junction held 3 bases outside the gene matches. Per germline, CDR1 MNHEY and CDR2 SMNVEV (reference sequence). This CDR3 contains 11 residues. CDR3 region: CASSSDRGAFF. The CDR3 region has the DNA TGTGCCAGCAGTTCCGACAGGGGTGCTTTCTTT.

V and J are TRBV19 and TRBJ2-1; 7 bases are shared with TRBD2. Germline V CDR1 and CDR2: LNHDA, SQIVND (reference sequence). After removal of 1 base from V and 11 bases from J, the junction contained 11 bases not matched to a gene. The CDR3 has 15 residues. DNA for the CDR3: TGTGCCAGTAGTATAGGAGGTGGGAGCGGGGCCCAGCAGTTCTTC. Translating it yields CASSIGGGSGAQQFF.

This CDR3 reads CASSVEFGTSYEQYF. The CDR3 nucleotides are TGTGCCAGCAGCGTAGAGTTTGGCACCTCCTACGAGCAGTACTTC. The V gene is TRBV9, the J gene TRBJ2-7; no firm D call. V lost 0 bases to trimming and J lost 0 bases, with 10 bases between them. This CDR3 is built from 15 residues. Germline V lookup: CDR1 SGDLS, CDR2 YYNGEE. Complete variable domain (other parts from reference TRBV9 and TRBJ2-7): DSGVTQTPKHLITATGQRVTLRCSPRSGDLSVYWYQQSLDQGLQFLIQYYNGEERAKGNILERFSAQQFPDLHSELNLSSLELGDSALYFCASSVEFGTSYEQYFGPGTRLTVT.

The rearrangement joins TRBV9 to TRBJ1-2; TRBD1 matches 9 bases. Germline lookup yields CDR1 SGDLS and CDR2 YYNGEE. Trimming cost V 3 bases and J 14 bases; bases outside gene matches: 14. The CDR3 loop spans 14 amino acids. Written as DNA, the CDR3 is TGTGCCAGCAGCGCCTCCGGGACAGGGTCCTTAAGGACCTTC. Protein sequence: CASSASGTGSLRTF.

The rearrangement joins TRBV25-1 to TRBJ1-2; no clear D. Deletions cut 3 bases from V and 4 bases from J, with 12 bases between. CDR1 is MGHDK, CDR2 SYGVNS, per germline. This CDR3 has 14 residues. In DNA, the CDR3 is TGTGCCAGCAGTGACCCGGGTCTCGGCTATGGCTACACCTTC. Translating gives CASSDPGLGYGYTF.

The rearrangement joins TRBV3-1 (or the pseudogene TRBV3-2) to TRBJ1-4; possible D gene TRBD1, 5 bases. This CDR3 region has 12 residues. Germline V lookup: CDR1 LGHDT, CDR2 YNNKEL (reference sequence). The V gene lost 4 bases and the J gene lost 8 bases, with 8 bases spanning the gap. This chain's CDR3 is CASSPGLEKLFF. DNA for the CDR3: TGTGCCAGCAGCCCAGGGTTGGAAAAACTGTTTTTT.

The rearrangement links TRBV7-8 to TRBJ1-5, with D uncertain. The CDR3 extends over 16 amino acids. The V and J ends lost 0 bases and 0 bases respectively, with 9 bases between them. From germline, CDR1 is SGHVS and CDR2 FQNEAQ. The CDR3 region is CASSLAGVYSNQPQHF. CDR3 DNA: TGTGCCAGCAGCTTAGCCGGGGTCTATAGCAATCAGCCCCAGCATTTT.

This clone appeared a few times. V is TRBV30 and J is TRBJ2-1; 7 bases line up with TRBD2. Germline CDR1 GTSNPN, CDR2 SVGIG (reference sequence). The CDR3 runs 13 residues. V shed 6 bases and J 5 bases; nucleotides not matched to a gene: 7. The CDR3 nucleotides read TGTGCCTGTTCAGGGCTAGCGGACAATGAGCAGTTCTTC. Encoded protein: CACSGLADNEQFF.

The chain joins TRBV30 to TRBJ1-4, with 7 positions matching TRBD1. J was trimmed by 7 bases and V by 1 base; bases with no gene match: 9. CDR3 size: 15 residues. Germline assignment: CDR1 GTSNPN and CDR2 SVGIG (reference sequence). CDR3 region: CAWSAKTGAGEKLFF. The DNA for the CDR3 is TGTGCCTGGAGTGCAAAAACAGGGGCTGGTGAAAAACTGTTTTTT.

This clone was found a few times. The gene calls are TRBV4-3 and TRBJ1-2; TRBD1 matches at 7 bases. With 3 bases clipped from V and 7 bases from J, the junction kept 2 bases outside the gene matches. This CDR3 is 12 amino acids long. Germline CDR1 is LGHNA and CDR2 is YSLEER. DNA for the CDR3: TGCGCCAGCAGCCACAACAGGGGTGGCTACACCTTC. Its protein is CASSHNRGGYTF.

The genes are TRBV12-5 and TRBJ1-1, with 7 bases aligning to TRBD1. The CDR3 runs to 14 residues. Per germline, CDR1 LGHNT and CDR2 FRNRAP. The trim removed 7 bases at V and 7 bases at J, leaving 12 bases unmatched. The CDR3 DNA is TGTGCTAGTGTCCCCCCGGGACAGAGCGTTGAAGCTTTCTTT. Its translation: CASVPPGQSVEAFF.

The chain couples TRBV6-5 to TRBJ2-1; TRBD1 agrees at 7 bases. The CDR3 extends over 12 amino acids. Looked up from germline, CDR1 is MNHEY and CDR2 is SVGAGI. V lost 4 bases, J lost 8 bases, and 2 bases stayed unmatched. CDR3 sequence (DNA): TGTGCCAGCAGTTCCAGGGGGTATGAGCAGTTCTTC. Encoded protein: CASSSRGYEQFF.

The CDR3: CATSDSPPVMGYTF. CDR3 nucleotides: TGTGCCACCAGTGATTCCCCTCCTGTAATGGGCTACACCTTC. This rearrangement joins TRBV24-1 to TRBJ1-2; D is unresolved. The germline V and J ends were trimmed by 2 bases and 8 bases, with 14 bases remaining between them. The CDR3 is 14 residues long. From germline, CDR1 is KGHDR and CDR2 SFDVKD.